The entry that follows covers one T cell receptor (beta chain) sequence. The antigen remains unidentified. V lost 0 bases to trimming and J lost 7 bases, with 18 bases between them. The germline CDR1 and CDR2 sequences are MNHEY and SVGAGI. This CDR3 is built from 16 residues. Some clones are missing from TCRdb's copy, which holds only in-frame ones; the method was immunoSEQ multiplex PCR. This table holds roughly 640,000 clones, around two thirds found once. Donors included only healthy HIV-negative adults lacking recent acute infections or vaccinations. The data originate from a study of shared clonotypes between healthy human individuals. The study, taken as a whole, reports: In general, naive subsets displayed greater estimated richness than memory subsets did.

The sequence came from a woman aged 30 to 39 in good health. This chain connects TRBV6-5 to TRBJ1-2; D may be TRBD1 (5 bases). Specimen: memory CD4+ T cells sorted from blood. The subset denotes: CD45RA-negative fraction. CDR3 DNA: TGTGCCAGCAGTTACTCGCTCGGGACCGTGACGGGTGGCTACACCTTC. Amino acids: CASSYSLGTVTGGYTF.